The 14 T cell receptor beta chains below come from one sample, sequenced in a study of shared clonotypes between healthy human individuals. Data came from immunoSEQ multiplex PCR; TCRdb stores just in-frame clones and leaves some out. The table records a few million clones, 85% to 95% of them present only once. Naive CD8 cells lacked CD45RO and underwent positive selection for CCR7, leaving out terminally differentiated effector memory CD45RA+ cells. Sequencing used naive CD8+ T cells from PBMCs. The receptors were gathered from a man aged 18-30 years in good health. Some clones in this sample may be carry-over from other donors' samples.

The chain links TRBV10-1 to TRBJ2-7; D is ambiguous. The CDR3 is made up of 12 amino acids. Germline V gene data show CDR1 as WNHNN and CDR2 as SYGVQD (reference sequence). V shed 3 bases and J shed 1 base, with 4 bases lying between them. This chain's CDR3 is CASSDFSYEQYF. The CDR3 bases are TGCGCCAGCAGTGATTTTTCCTACGAGCAGTACTTC.

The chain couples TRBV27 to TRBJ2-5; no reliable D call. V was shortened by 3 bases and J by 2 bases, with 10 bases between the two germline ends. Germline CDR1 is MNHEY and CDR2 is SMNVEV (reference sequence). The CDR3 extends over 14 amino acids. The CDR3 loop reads CASSFRSPQETQYF. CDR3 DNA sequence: TGTGCCAGCAGTTTTAGGAGCCCACAAGAGACCCAGTACTTC.

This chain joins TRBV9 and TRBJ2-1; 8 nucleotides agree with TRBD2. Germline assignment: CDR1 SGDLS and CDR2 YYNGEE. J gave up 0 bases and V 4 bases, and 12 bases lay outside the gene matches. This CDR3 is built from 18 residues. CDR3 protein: CASSPIAGSASSYNEQFF. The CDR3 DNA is TGTGCCAGCAGCCCCATAGCGGGGTCGGCTAGCTCCTACAATGAGCAGTTCTTC.

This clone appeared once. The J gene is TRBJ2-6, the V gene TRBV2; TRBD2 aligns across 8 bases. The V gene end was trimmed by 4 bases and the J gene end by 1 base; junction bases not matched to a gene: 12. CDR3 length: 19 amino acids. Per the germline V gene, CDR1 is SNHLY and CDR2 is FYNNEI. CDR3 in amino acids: CASSGLAGSRRSGANVLTF. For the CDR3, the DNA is TGTGCCAGCAGTGGATTAGCGGGAAGTAGGAGGTCTGGGGCCAACGTCCTGACTTTC.

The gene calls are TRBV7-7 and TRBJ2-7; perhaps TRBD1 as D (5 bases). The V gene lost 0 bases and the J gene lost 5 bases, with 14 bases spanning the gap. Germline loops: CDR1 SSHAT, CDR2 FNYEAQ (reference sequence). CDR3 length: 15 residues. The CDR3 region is CASSLAQGRSNEQYF. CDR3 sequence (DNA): TGTGCCAGCAGCTTAGCGCAGGGTAGGAGTAACGAGCAGTACTTC.

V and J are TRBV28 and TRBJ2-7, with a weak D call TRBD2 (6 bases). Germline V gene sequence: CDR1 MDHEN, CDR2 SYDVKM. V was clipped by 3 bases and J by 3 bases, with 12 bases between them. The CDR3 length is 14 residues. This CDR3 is CASSFGREYYEQYF. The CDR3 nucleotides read TGTGCCAGCAGTTTTGGCCGGGAGTACTACGAGCAGTACTTC.

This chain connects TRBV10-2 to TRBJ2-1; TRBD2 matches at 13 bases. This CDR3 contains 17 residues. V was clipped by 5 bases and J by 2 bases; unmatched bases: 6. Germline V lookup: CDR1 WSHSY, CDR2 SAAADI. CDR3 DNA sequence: TGCGCCAGCAGTACCAGGACTAGCGGGAGTACCTACAATGAGCAGTTCTTC. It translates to CASSTRTSGSTYNEQFF.

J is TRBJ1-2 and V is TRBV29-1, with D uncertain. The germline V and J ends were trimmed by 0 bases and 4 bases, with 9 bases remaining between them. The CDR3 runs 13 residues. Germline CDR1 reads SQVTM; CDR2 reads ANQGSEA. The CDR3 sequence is CSVEEGNPYGYTF. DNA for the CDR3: TGCAGCGTTGAAGAAGGAAACCCCTATGGCTACACCTTC. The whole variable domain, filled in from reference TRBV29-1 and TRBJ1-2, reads SAVISQKPSRDICQRGTSLTIQCQVDSQVTMMFWYRQQPGQSLTLIATANQGSEATYESGFVIDKFPISRPNLTFSTLTVSNMSPEDSSIYLCSVEEGNPYGYTFGSGTRLTVV.

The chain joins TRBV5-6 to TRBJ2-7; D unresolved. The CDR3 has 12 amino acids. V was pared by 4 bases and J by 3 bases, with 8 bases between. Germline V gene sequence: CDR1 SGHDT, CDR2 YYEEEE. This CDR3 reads CASSLGIYEQYF. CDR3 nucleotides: TGTGCCAGCAGCCTCGGCATCTACGAGCAGTACTTC.

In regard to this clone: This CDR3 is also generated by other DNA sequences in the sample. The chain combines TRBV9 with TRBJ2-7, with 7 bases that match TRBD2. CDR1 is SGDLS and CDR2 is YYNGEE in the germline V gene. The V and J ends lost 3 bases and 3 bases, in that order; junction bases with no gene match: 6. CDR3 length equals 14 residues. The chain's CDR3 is CASSAGGSLYEQYF. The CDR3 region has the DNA TGTGCCAGCAGCGCCGGCGGGAGCCTCTACGAGCAGTACTTC.

This chain's CDR3 is CASSLVPWGTRTLAGGPGELFF. The CDR3 DNA follows: TGTGCCAGCAGCTTAGTCCCCTGGGGTACACGGACGCTAGCGGGAGGGCCCGGGGAGCTGTTTTTT. The rearrangement uses TRBV7-6 and TRBJ2-2; TRBD2 aligns across 12 bases. J was trimmed by 6 bases and V by 1 base; bases with no gene match: 21. The CDR3 has 22 amino acids. The V gene's germline CDR1 is SGHVS and CDR2 FNYEAQ.

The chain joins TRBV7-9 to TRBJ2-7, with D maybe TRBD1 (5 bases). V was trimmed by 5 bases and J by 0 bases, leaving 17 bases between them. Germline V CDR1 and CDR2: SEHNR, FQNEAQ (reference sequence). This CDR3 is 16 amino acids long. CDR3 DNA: TGTGCCAGCAGCCATACCCCGACAGAAAGCTCCTACGAGCAGTACTTC. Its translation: CASSHTPTESSYEQYF. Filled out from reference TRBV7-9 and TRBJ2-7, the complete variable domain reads DTGVSQNPRHKITKRGQNVTFRCDPISEHNRLYWYRQTLGQGPEFLTYFQNEAQLEKSRLLSDRFSAERPKGSFSTLEIQRTEQGDSAMYLCASSHTPTESSYEQYFGPGTRLTVT.

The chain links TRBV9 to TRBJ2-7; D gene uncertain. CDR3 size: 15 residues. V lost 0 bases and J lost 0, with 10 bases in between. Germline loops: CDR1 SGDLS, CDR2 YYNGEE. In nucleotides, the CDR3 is TGTGCCAGCAGCGTAGCCACTGGGCACTCCTACGAGCAGTACTTC. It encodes CASSVATGHSYEQYF.

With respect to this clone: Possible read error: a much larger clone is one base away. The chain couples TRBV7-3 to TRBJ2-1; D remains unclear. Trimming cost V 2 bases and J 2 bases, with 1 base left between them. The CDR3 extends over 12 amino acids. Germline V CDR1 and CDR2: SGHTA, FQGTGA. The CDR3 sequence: CASSLAYNEQFF. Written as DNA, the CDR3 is TGTGCCAGCAGCTTAGCCTACAATGAGCAGTTCTTC.